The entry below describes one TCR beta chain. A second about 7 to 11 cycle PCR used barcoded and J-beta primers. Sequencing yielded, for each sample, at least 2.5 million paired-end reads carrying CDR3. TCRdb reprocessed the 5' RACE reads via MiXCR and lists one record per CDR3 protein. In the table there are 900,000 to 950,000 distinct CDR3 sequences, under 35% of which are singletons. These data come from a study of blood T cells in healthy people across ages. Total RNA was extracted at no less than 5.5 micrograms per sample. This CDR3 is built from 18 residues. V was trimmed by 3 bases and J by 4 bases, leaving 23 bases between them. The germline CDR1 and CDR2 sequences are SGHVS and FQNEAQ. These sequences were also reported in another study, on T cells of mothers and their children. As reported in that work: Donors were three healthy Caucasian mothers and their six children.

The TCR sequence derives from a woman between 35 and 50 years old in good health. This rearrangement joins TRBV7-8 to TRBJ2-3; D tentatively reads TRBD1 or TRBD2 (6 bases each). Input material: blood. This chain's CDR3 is CASSFGIVTGRNADTQYF. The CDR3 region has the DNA TGTGCCAGCAGCTTCGGCATAGTAACAGGGAGGAACGCAGATACGCAGTATTTT.